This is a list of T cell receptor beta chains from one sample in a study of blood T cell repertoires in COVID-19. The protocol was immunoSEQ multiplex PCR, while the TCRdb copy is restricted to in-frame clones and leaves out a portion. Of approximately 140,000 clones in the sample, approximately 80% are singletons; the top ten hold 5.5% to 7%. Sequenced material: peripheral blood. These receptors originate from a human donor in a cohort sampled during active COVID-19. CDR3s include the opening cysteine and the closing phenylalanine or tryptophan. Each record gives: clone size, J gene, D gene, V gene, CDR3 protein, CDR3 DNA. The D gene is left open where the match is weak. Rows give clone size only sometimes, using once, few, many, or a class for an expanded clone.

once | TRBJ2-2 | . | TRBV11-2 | CASSPGMANTGELFF | TGTGCCAGCAGCCCAGGGATGGCGAACACCGGGGAGCTGTTTTTT
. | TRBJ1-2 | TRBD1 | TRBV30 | CAWSKKTGGVGYGYTF | TGTGCCTGGAGTAAGAAAACAGGGGGAGTTGGCTATGGCTACACCTTC
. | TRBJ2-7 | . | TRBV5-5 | CASSLGGYSYEQYF | TGTGCCAGCAGCTTGGGGGGCTACTCCTACGAGCAGTACTTC
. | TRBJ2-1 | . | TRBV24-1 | CATSLDNEQFF | TGTGCCACCAGCCTAGACAATGAGCAGTTCTTC
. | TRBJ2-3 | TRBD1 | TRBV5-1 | CASRQTGVSDTQYF | TGCGCCAGCAGGCAGACAGGGGTCTCAGATACGCAGTATTTT
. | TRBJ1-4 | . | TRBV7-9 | CASSLLGDYGKLFF | TGTGCCAGCAGCTTATTGGGTGACTATGGAAAACTGTTTTTT
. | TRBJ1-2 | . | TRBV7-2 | CASSFDINYGYTF | TGTGCCAGCAGCTTCGACATCAACTATGGCTACACCTTC
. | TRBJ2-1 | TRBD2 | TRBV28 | CASSSLERGPFVHEQFF | TGTGCCAGCAGCTCTCTGGAGCGGGGCCCATTTGTCCATGAGCAGTTCTTC
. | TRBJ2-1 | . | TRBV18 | CASSPDLSSYNEQFF | TGTGCCAGCTCCCCGGACTTGAGCTCCTACAATGAGCAGTTCTTC
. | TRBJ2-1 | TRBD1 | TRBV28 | CASSPGQGINNEQFF | TGTGCCAGCAGTCCGGGACAGGGTATTAACAATGAGCAGTTCTTC
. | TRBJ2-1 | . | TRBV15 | CATSRDLRVDEQFF | TGTGCCACCAGCAGAGACCTCAGGGTCGATGAGCAGTTCTTC
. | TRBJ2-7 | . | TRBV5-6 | CASSPDPFRTLLSEQYF | TGTGCCAGCAGCCCGGACCCCTTCCGGACTCTCCTCTCCGAGCAGTACTTC
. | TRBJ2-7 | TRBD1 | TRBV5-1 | CASSLQGAGAYEQYF | TGCGCCAGCAGCTTGCAGGGGGCAGGGGCCTACGAGCAGTACTTC
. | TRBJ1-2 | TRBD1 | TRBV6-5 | CATYAGTGNGYTF | TGTGCCACATACGCCGGGACAGGGAATGGCTACACCTTC
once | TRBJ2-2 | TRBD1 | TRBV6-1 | CASSEAGWGTASNTGELFF | TGTGCCAGCAGTGAAGCGGGTTGGGGGACAGCCTCGAACACCGGGGAGCTGTTTTTT
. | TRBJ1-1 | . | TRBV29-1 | CSATETYTEAFF | TGCAGCGCTACTGAGACTTACACTGAAGCTTTCTTT
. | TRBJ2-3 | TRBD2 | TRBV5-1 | CASRIAGGKDTQYF | TGCGCCAGCAGAATAGCGGGGGGCAAAGATACGCAGTATTTT
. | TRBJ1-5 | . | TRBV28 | CASRGNQPQHF | TGTGCCAGCCGGGGGAATCAGCCCCAGCATTTT
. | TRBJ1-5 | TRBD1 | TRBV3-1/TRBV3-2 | CASSHSRTGNQPQHF | TGTGCCAGCAGCCACAGCCGGACAGGAAATCAGCCCCAGCATTTT
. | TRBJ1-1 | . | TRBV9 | CASSRERATEAFF | TGTGCCAGCAGTCGGGAGAGGGCCACTGAAGCTTTCTTT
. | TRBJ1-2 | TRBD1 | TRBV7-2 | CASSSGTGGRGYTF | TGTGCCAGCAGTTCTGGGACAGGGGGCAGGGGCTACACCTTC
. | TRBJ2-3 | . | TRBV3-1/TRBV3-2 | CASSPQGSGTDTQYF | TGTGCCAGCAGCCCCCAGGGTTCGGGCACAGATACGCAGTATTTT
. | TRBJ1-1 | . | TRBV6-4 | CASSERGRVSEAFF | TGTGCCAGCAGTGAAAGGGGCAGGGTGTCTGAAGCTTTCTTT
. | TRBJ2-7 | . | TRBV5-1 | CASSLGASRSYEQYF | TGCGCCAGCAGCTTGGGGGCGTCACGTTCCTACGAGCAGTACTTC
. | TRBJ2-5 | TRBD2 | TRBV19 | CASSKGLAGGYQETQYF | TGTGCCAGTAGTAAGGGACTAGCGGGGGGGTACCAAGAGACCCAGTACTTC
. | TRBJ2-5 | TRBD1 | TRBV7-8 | CASSLVGGQGIQTQYF | TGTGCCAGCAGCTTAGTTGGGGGACAGGGTATTCAGACCCAGTACTTC